This entry features one T cell receptor beta chain sequence. The sample's treatment: randomized to nivolumab then ipilimumab (arm A) or the reverse (arm B). From thawed PBMCs, live CD3+CD8+ cells negative for CD19 and CD56 were sorted. These data are taken from a study of sequential checkpoint blockade in melanoma. Germline CDR1 SGHAT, CDR2 FQNNGV. Deletions cut 5 bases from V and 4 bases from J, with 15 bases between. There are 14 residues in the CDR3. Produced via immunoSEQ multiplex PCR; TCRdb's table is partial and in-frame only. Found here are around 30,000 clones, 86% of them singletons; the top ten hold about a fifth.

V is TRBV11-2 and J is TRBJ2-7, with unresolved D. The sequence was obtained from a human donor with melanoma. Sequences were derived from CD8+ T cells sorted from blood (inferred from file names), sampled from a patient given nivolumab and ipilimumab in sequence. CDR3 protein: CASSRDILVYEQYF. The CDR3 nucleotides are TGTGCCAGCAGCCGCGATATCCTAGTTTACGAGCAGTACTTC.